This TCR beta chain came from a study of OX40 agonist ivuxolimab in advanced cancers. Method: immunoSEQ multiplex PCR; TCRdb's copy keeps in-frame clones and lacks some. The table shows more than 65,000 clones, with about nine tenths occurring only once. Worth noting for this clone: Its antigen is currently unknown.

Findings and caveats of the study: Partial responders treated at 0.1-3.0 mg/kg exhibited clonal expansion among the lowest measured. It was also the case that some nonresponders had low normalized T-cell clonal expansion. The antigens recognized by the expanded peripheral T cells, that is their antigen specificity, were not determined.

This CDR3 region has 14 residues. Germline V lookup: CDR1 GTSNPN, CDR2 SVGIG (reference sequence). V gave up 2 bases and J gave up 9 bases; unmatched junction bases: 10. Sequenced here: CD4+ or CD8+ T cells sorted from blood, sampled in a trial of the OX40 agonist ivuxolimab. The receptor's source is an adult with an advanced solid tumor such as melanoma, head and neck, liver or kidney cancer. The rearrangement links TRBV30 to TRBJ2-7, with TRBD2 matching 10 bases. For the CDR3, the DNA is TGTGCCTGGAGTACCGGACTAGCGGTTGGGGGGCAGTACTTC. Its protein product is CAWSTGLAVGGQYF.